The rows below give T cell receptor beta chains drawn from one sample of a study of technical replicates of blood from a few donors. Sequenced by immunoSEQ multiplex PCR; TCRdb stores in-frame clones only, minus some. The data show fewer than 85,000 clones, about 94% seen once. The sequenced sample was T cells isolated from PBMCs. The receptors shown here come from a human donor in good health. The CDR3 runs from the conserved cysteine through the conserved F or W. D genes are given only for firm matches. Clone size appears in some rows only: once, few, many, or a class for an expanded clone.

J gene | D gene | clone size | V gene | CDR3 DNA | CDR3 protein
TRBJ1-2 | - | - | TRBV6-5 | TGTGCCAGCAGTTACTCGAGGACTGGCTATGGCTACACCTTC | CASSYSRTGYGYTF
TRBJ1-4 | TRBD1 | - | TRBV28 | TGTGCCAGCAGTCCGGGAGGGGGCGCTGAAAAACTGTTTTTT | CASSPGGGAEKLFF
TRBJ2-3 | - | - | TRBV10-3 | TGTGCCATCAGTGAGTCAGTAGGCACAGATACGCAGTATTTT | CAISESVGTDTQYF
TRBJ2-7 | TRBD1 | - | TRBV11-2 | TGTGCCAGCAGCCGAACTTCCGACAGGGTCATCTACGAGCAGTACTTC | CASSRTSDRVIYEQYF
TRBJ2-1 | - | - | TRBV5-4 | TGTGCCAGCAGCTCGGCGGGCGGGGCCTACAATGAGCAGTTCTTC | CASSSAGGAYNEQFF
TRBJ1-1 | - | - | TRBV6-6 | TGTGCCAGCATAGAAGGACAGTTTCTTGAAGCTTTCTTT | CASIEGQFLEAFF
TRBJ2-3 | - | - | TRBV2 | TGTGCCAGCTCAGGCTATCTTTCAGATACGCAGTATTTT | CASSGYLSDTQYF
TRBJ2-1 | TRBD2 | - | TRBV11-2 | TGTGCCAGCAGCTTAGCAGGACTAGATGAGCAGTTCTTC | CASSLAGLDEQFF
TRBJ1-1 | TRBD1 | - | TRBV5-1 | TGCGCCAGCAGCTGGGTGGGACAGGGGAACACTGAAGCTTTCTTT | CASSWVGQGNTEAFF
TRBJ1-4 | - | - | TRBV2 | TGTGCCAGCAGTGACAGGGTGAAAGAAAAACTGTTTTTT | CASSDRVKEKLFF
TRBJ1-4 | - | once | TRBV30 | TGTGCCTGGAGTAAGGAGTCAGAGGGCGAAAAACTGTTTTTT | CAWSKESEGEKLFF
TRBJ2-1 | TRBD2 | - | TRBV19 | TGTGCCAGTAGTATAGCCGAAGGGACTAGCGCGGGGGATGAGCAGTTCTTC | CASSIAEGTSAGDEQFF
TRBJ2-3 | TRBD2 | - | TRBV6-1 | TGTGCCAGCAGTGAAAGGGCTAGCGGGGGACCCACAGATACGCAGTATTTT | CASSERASGGPTDTQYF
TRBJ2-2 | TRBD1 | - | TRBV19 | TGTGCCAGTAGTATAATCAGGGGGCGAAACACCGGGGAGCTGTTTTTT | CASSIIRGRNTGELFF
TRBJ1-3 | - | - | TRBV5-4 | TGTGCCAGCAGCTTGGCACCGAGCTCTGGAAACACCATATATTTT | CASSLAPSSGNTIYF
TRBJ2-5 | - | - | TRBV2 | TGTGCCAGCGGGCTTGGGCAAGAGACCCAGTACTTC | CASGLGQETQYF
TRBJ1-1 | - | - | TRBV27 | TGTGCCAGCAGTTTGGGCATGAACACTGAAGCTTTCTTT | CASSLGMNTEAFF
TRBJ1-5 | TRBD1 | once | TRBV9 | TGTGCCAGCAGCGCCGGGACAGGTGAGGGGTACGGTCAGCCCCAGCATTTT | CASSAGTGEGYGQPQHF